The entry below describes one T cell receptor (beta chain). The data were taken from a study of OX40 agonist ivuxolimab in advanced cancers. Across the whole study: Every patient in dose escalation had hepatocellular carcinoma, melanoma, renal cell or head and neck cancer.

Sequencing used immunoSEQ multiplex PCR; TCRdb keeps in-frame clones, though not all of them. Here the sample spans approximately 77,000 clones, just under 95% being singletons. The CDR3 contains 12 residues. From germline, CDR1 is KGHSH and CDR2 LQKENI. Trimming took off 4 bases at V and 4 bases at J, with 6 bases between the two ends. The sequencing used CD4+ or CD8+ T cells sorted from blood, collected in a trial of the OX40 agonist ivuxolimab. V and J are TRBV18 and TRBJ2-3, with D unclear. This TCR derives from an adult with an advanced solid tumor such as melanoma, head and neck, liver or kidney cancer. The CDR3 sequence: CASSRPADTQYF. In DNA form, the CDR3 reads TGTGCCAGCTCACGCCCCGCAGATACGCAGTATTTT.